This entry concerns a single T cell receptor beta chain. The data were produced by immunoSEQ multiplex PCR, yet TCRdb's version contains in-frame clones alone and is incomplete. This sample has more than 40,000 clones; approximately 88% occur once, and the top ten carry 3% to 3.5%. This entry belongs to a study of blood T cell repertoires in COVID-19. The V segment lost 1 base and the J segment 5 bases; nucleotides outside the gene matches: 3. The CDR3 is 15 residues long. Germline V gene lookup returns CDR1 LNHDA and CDR2 SQIVND (reference sequence). The sequenced sample was peripheral blood. The TCR originated in a man aged 45-65 years with active COVID-19. V is TRBV19 and J is TRBJ2-1; 9 bases map to TRBD2. CDR3 residues: CASSIGGRAHNEQFF. In nucleotides, the CDR3 is TGTGCCAGTAGTATAGGCGGGAGGGCCCACAATGAGCAGTTCTTC.